These 7 T cell receptor beta chains share one sample of origin, sequenced in a study of cytomegalovirus exposure and HLA in healthy donors. The method was immunoSEQ multiplex PCR; TCRdb's version includes in-frame clones alone and lacks a portion of them. The sample holds approximately 110,000 clones, approximately 91% seen once. The sequencing sample was made of PBMCs. These receptors were collected from a woman between 18 and 30 years old in good health and CMV-seronegative.

This clone appeared a few times. The chain uses TRBV2 and TRBJ2-5; D ambiguous. V was shortened by 5 bases and J by 5 bases, with 12 bases between the two germline ends. CDR3 length: 13 residues. Germline values: CDR1 SNHLY, CDR2 FYNNEI. The CDR3 nucleotides read TGTGCCAGCAGTCCTCCGACGCGGGAGACCCAGTACTTC. Encoded protein: CASSPPTRETQYF.

V gene TRBV5-1 combines with J gene TRBJ2-3; TRBD2 matches at 8 bases. Trimming took 3 bases from V and 3 from J; bases not matched to a gene: 6. The germline CDR1 and CDR2 sequences are SGHRS and YFSETQ. The CDR3 runs to 15 residues. This chain's CDR3 is CASSSGGRDTDTQYF. The CDR3 DNA reads as TGCGCCAGCAGCTCGGGGGGGCGGGATACAGATACGCAGTATTTT.

In regard to this clone: The same CDR3 also results from other DNA sequences found in this sample. CDR3 amino acids: CASSFSGADTGELFF. In DNA form, the CDR3 reads TGCGCCAGCAGCTTTTCAGGGGCGGACACCGGGGAGCTGTTTTTT. This chain uses TRBV5-1 with TRBJ2-2; possibly TRBD1 for D (6 bases). V was cut by 2 bases and J by 3 bases, with 11 bases left in between. Per the germline V gene, CDR1 is SGHRS and CDR2 is YFSETQ. CDR3 length equals 15 residues.

The chain combines TRBV27 with TRBJ1-5; a weak D match, TRBD1 (6 bases). The CDR3 is made up of 17 amino acids. Trimming pared 4 bases from V and 5 bases from J, leaving 21 bases between. Germline V lookup: CDR1 MNHEY, CDR2 SMNVEV (reference sequence). For the CDR3, the DNA is TGTGCCAGCAGTTCTATGGGGGGCCCCGGGGGGCATCAGCCCCAGCATTTT. Residues: CASSSMGGPGGHQPQHF.

This clone has a single count. The chain couples TRBV5-1 to TRBJ2-5; tentative D call: TRBD1 (5 bases). The CDR3 extends over 13 amino acids. The V gene's germline CDR1 is SGHRS and CDR2 YFSETQ. V lost 4 bases and J 5 bases, leaving 12 bases between the germline ends. In DNA form, the CDR3 reads TGCGCCAGCAGCAGCACTCCAGGGGAGACCCAGTACTTC. Encoded protein: CASSSTPGETQYF.

Here the CDR3 reads CASSLDRGDGYTF. The CDR3 coding sequence is TGTGCCAGCAGCTTGGACAGGGGAGATGGCTACACCTTC. The V and J genes are TRBV7-9 and TRBJ1-2, with 9 positions matching TRBD1. The ends lost 3 bases at V and 6 bases at J; junction bases unmatched: 2. The CDR3 extends over 13 amino acids. Germline V CDR1 and CDR2: SEHNR, FQNEAQ (reference sequence).

The chain joins TRBV7-2 to TRBJ2-3, with D hard to call. The CDR3 has 15 amino acids. Germline assignment: CDR1 SGHTA and CDR2 FQGNSA. V lost 1 base to trimming and J lost 1 base, with 9 bases between them. The CDR3 DNA sequence: TGTGCCAGCAGCTTAGGCGCATCGGGCACAGATACGCAGTATTTT. It encodes CASSLGASGTDTQYF.